The 2 T cell receptor beta chains below were found in one sample sequenced in a study of molecular identifiers for immune sequencing clone quantification. Each CDR3 protein gets one entry after TCRdb re-called the PCR reads with MiXCR. Among a few hundred thousand distinct CDR3 sequences listed, 25% were seen once. Sequencing used naive CD8+ T cells from blood, with Jurkat cell RNA spiked in. Documented subset: FACS-sorted CD8+CD4-CCR7+CD45RA+ naive T cells. Receptor source: a human donor in good health. Some libraries in this study had Jurkat cell RNA spiked in.

The CDR3 nucleotides are TGTGCCAGCAGCTTTTGGGGTAGCGGGGGCATCACAGATACGCAGTATTTT. Its translation: CASSFWGSGGITDTQYF. V gene TRBV5-6 combines with J gene TRBJ2-3, with TRBD2 identical over 9 bases. V was pared by 2 bases and J by 2 bases, with 9 bases of the junction left unmatched. Germline V CDR1 and CDR2: SGHDT, YYEEEE. CDR3 length: 17 residues.

This clonotype was seen a handful of times. This CDR3 is CSARTGQQETQYF. Written as DNA, the CDR3 is TGCAGTGCCAGAACGGGACAGCAAGAGACCCAGTACTTC. V is TRBV20-1 and J is TRBJ2-5; 7 bases align to TRBD1. Losses at the gene ends were 6 bases for V and 2 bases for J; bases not matched to a gene: 6. Per the germline V gene, CDR1 is DFQATT and CDR2 is SNEGSKA (reference sequence). This CDR3 spans 13 amino acids.